This T cell receptor beta chain is from a study of beta chain features in type 1 diabetes. The overall study: Analysis included around 110,000,000 sorted cells drawn from all samples. Study results and caveats: Among patients with Type 1 diabetes, TCRB CDR3s were moderately but significantly shorter in every one of the four CD4+ subsets.

CDR3 length equals 16 residues. Per the germline V gene, CDR1 is GTSNPN and CDR2 is SVGIG (reference sequence). J was trimmed by 4 bases and V by 3 bases; bases with no gene match: 12. The sample holds a few counts of this clone. As yet, its antigen is unknown. Since all of the isolated RNA was reverse transcribed, expressed TCRB transcripts were what got sequenced. The method was immunoSEQ multiplex PCR; TCRdb's version includes in-frame clones alone and lacks a portion of them. The table lists around 240,000 clones, over 8.5% of them singletons, with about 0.037% in the top ten. The receptor's source is a woman aged 18-29 years in good health. The sequencing sample was made of naive CD4+ T cells from blood. This chain uses TRBV30 with TRBJ2-5; 9 bases agree with TRBD1. CDR3 DNA: TGTGCCTGGAGCGGGACAGGGCAAAGTCTCCGAGAGACCCAGTACTTC. Translating it yields CAWSGTGQSLRETQYF.